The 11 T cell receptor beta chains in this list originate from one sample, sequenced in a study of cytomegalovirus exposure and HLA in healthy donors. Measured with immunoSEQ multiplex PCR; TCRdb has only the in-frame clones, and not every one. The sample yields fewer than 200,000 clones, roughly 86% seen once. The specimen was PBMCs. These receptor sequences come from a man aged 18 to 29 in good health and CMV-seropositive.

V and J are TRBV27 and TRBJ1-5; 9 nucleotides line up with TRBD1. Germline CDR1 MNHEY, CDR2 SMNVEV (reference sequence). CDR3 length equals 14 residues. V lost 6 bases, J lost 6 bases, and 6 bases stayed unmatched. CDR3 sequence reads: CASRMTGGGQPQHF. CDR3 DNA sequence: TGTGCCAGCAGGATGACAGGGGGAGGTCAGCCCCAGCATTTT.

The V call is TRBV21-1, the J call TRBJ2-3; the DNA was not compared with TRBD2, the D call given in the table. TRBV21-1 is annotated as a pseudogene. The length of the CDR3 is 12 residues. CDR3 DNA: TGTGCCAGCAGCAAAGTTAAAGATACGCAGTATTTT. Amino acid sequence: CASSKVKDTQYF.

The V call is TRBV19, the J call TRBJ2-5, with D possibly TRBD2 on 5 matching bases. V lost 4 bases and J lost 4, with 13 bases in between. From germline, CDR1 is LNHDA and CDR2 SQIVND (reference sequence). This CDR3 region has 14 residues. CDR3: CASSTGPRGETQYF. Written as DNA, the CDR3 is TGTGCCAGTAGTACCGGCCCTCGGGGAGAGACCCAGTACTTC.

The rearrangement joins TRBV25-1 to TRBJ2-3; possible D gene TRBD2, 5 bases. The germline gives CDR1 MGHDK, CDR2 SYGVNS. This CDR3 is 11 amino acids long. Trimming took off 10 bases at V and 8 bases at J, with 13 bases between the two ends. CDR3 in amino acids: CATQTGFTQYF. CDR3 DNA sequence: TGTGCCACCCAGACGGGATTTACGCAGTATTTT.

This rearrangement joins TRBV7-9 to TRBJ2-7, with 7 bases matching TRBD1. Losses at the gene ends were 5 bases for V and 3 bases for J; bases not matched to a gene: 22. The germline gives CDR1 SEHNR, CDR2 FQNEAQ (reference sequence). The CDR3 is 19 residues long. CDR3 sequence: CASSQSLSGTDRHDYEQYF. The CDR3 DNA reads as TGTGCCAGCAGCCAAAGTCTTTCCGGGACAGATCGACACGACTACGAGCAGTACTTC.

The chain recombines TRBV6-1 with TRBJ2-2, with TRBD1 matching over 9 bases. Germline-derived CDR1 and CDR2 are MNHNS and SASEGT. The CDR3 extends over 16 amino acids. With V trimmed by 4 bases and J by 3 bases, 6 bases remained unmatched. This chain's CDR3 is CASSGGTGWYTGELFF. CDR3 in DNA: TGTGCCAGCAGTGGAGGGACAGGGTGGTACACCGGGGAGCTGTTTTTT.

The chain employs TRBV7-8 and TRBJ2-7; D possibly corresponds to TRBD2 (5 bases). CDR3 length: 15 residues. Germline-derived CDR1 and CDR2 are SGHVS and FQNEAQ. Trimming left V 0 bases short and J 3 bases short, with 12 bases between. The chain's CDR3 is CASSLARASLYEQYF. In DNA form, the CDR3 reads TGTGCCAGCAGCTTAGCCCGGGCTAGCCTCTACGAGCAGTACTTC.

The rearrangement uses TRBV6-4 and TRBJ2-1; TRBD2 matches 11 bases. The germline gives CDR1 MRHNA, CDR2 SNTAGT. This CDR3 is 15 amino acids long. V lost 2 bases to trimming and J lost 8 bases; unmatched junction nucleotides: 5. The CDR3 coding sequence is TGTGCCAGCAGTGACACTAGCGGGAGTACCCATGAGCAGTTCTTC. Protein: CASSDTSGSTHEQFF.

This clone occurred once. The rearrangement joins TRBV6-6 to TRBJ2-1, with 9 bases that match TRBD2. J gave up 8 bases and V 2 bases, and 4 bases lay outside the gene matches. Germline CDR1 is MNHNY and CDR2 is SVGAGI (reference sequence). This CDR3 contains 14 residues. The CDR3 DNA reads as TGTGCCAGCAGTTACCCCGCGGGGGGGGATGAGCAGTTCTTC. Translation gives CASSYPAGGDEQFF.

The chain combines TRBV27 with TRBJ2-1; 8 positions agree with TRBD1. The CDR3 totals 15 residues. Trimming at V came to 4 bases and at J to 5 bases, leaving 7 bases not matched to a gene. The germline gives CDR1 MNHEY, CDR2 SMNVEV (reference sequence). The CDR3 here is CASSSLTGVHNEQFF. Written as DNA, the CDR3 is TGTGCCAGCAGTTCCCTGACAGGGGTGCACAATGAGCAGTTCTTC.

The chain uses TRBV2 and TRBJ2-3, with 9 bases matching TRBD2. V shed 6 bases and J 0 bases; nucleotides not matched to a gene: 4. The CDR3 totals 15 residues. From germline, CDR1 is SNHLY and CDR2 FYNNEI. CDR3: CASSRLAESTDTQYF. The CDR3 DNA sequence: TGTGCCAGCAGCCGACTAGCGGAGAGCACAGATACGCAGTATTTT.